This T cell receptor beta chain was obtained from a study of T cells in localized non-small cell lung cancer. The table came from immunoSEQ multiplex PCR; TCRdb's copy has only in-frame clones and leaves some out. In the table there are about 72,000 clones, about 83% of which are singletons. Germline values: CDR1 SGHVS, CDR2 FNYEAQ. This CDR3 contains 16 residues. The V end was cut by 1 base, the J end by 7 bases, with 19 bases between. The TCR was taken from an older female donor with stage I lung adenocarcinoma. The rearrangement links TRBV7-6 to TRBJ1-2; D is unclear. Sequenced here: peripheral blood, sampled before any cancer treatment. CDR3 residues: CASSLGAGVPDGGYTF. CDR3 in DNA: TGTGCCAGCAGCTTAGGAGCCGGGGTCCCCGATGGTGGCTACACCTTC. Using reference TRBV7-6 and TRBJ1-2 for the parts outside the CDR3, the full variable domain is GAGVSQSPRYKVTKRGQDVALRCDPISGHVSLYWYRQALGQGPEFLTYFNYEAQQDKSGLPNDRFSAERPEGSISTLTIQRTEQRDSAMYRCASSLGAGVPDGGYTFGSGTRLTVV.